This T cell receptor (beta chain) was documented in a study of T cells in Graves' hyperthyroidism and ophthalmopathy. Study-level results: Patients with ophthalmopathy were separated from those with stable hyperthyroidism by a 13 V-J model.

The PBMCs had their origin in roughly 9.8 ml of fresh peripheral blood. In this sample, this clonotype turned up many times. The antigen is unknown. RNA transcripts provided the source from which TCR beta CDR3 regions were amplified. The HTBI primer set was used in a first-round RT-PCR of the TCR CDR3. TCRdb ran MiXCR on the multiplex PCR reads and lists one entry per CDR3 protein. The sample holds roughly 550,000 distinct CDR3 sequences, 15% to 20% seen once. The CDR3 runs 14 residues. V shed 2 bases, J shed 12 bases, and the junction held 10 bases outside the gene matches. CDR1 SGHAT and CDR2 FQNNGV come from the germline V gene.

This chain links TRBV11-2 with TRBJ2-1; 7 bases are shared with TRBD2. The sequencing sample was made of blood. This receptor was taken from a young woman with Graves' ophthalmopathy. The CDR3 spells CASSLPPGAGRQFF. As DNA, the CDR3 is TGTGCCAGCAGCTTACCCCCTGGAGCGGGACGGCAGTTCTTC.